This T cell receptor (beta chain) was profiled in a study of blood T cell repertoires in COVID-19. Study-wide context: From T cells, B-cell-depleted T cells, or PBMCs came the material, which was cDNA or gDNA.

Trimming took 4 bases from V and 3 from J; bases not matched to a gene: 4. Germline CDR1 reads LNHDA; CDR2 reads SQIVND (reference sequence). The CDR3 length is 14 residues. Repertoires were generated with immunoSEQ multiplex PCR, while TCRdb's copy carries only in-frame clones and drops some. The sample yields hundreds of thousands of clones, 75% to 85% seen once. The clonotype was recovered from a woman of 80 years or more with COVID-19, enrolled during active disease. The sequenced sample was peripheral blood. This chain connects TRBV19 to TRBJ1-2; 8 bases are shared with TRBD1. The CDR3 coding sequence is TGTGCCAGTAGTAGCCCGACAGGGGACTATGGCTACACCTTC. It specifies CASSSPTGDYGYTF.